This TCR beta chain was profiled in a study of identical twins. V lost 1 base to trimming and J lost 8 bases, with 12 bases between them. This CDR3 is built from 13 residues. CDR1 is DFQATT and CDR2 is SNEGSKA in the germline V gene (reference sequence). General study results and limits: Its conclusions, products of cross-sectional statistical analysis, did not come from following the same donors. Abundant beta clonotypes from cord blood had fewer insertions, unlike memory repertoires, which showed none.

A universal primer binding site was introduced by template switching. The final cDNA contained unique molecular identifiers. TCRdb called the 5' RACE reads again in MiXCR, with one record for every CDR3 protein. The table shows some 460,000 distinct CDR3 sequences, with 12% to 15% occurring only once. This clonotype has only one observation. What it recognizes is unknown. These data also formed part of another study, on yellow fever vaccine responses in identical twins.

Sequenced sample: CD4+ T cells sorted from blood. The V gene is TRBV20-1, the J gene TRBJ2-1; D is undetermined. The TCR was taken from a woman aged 18-29 years in good health. The CDR3 DNA sequence: TGCAGTGCTAGAGTACCGGGTTTGGATGAGCAGTTCTTC. Protein product: CSARVPGLDEQFF.